This T cell receptor beta chain was documented in a study of regulatory T cells in long-lasting Graves disease. Many counts were recorded for this clonotype. Its target is not known. Study-level points and caveats: TRBV28, TRBJ1-2 and TRBJ2-5 were favored in persistent disease. Those with persistent Graves' had less TCR diversity than newly diagnosed patients. Exclusively peripheral blood, rather than thyroid tissue, was studied.

Time point specified: persistent/refractory GD, antithyroid drugs over 5 years with positive TRAb. PBMC-derived RNA was used for the TCR library. Germline values: CDR1 SNHLY, CDR2 FYNNEI. V was clipped by 5 bases and J by 2 bases, with 18 bases between them. The CDR3 has 17 residues. Researchers made TCR beta libraries by using iRepertoire HTBI primers and running Arm-PCR on CDR3 regions. Each CDR3 protein gets one entry after TCRdb re-called the multiplex PCR reads with MiXCR. The sample consists of about 400,000 distinct CDR3 sequences, roughly 20% of them appearing once. This sample comprised peripheral blood mononuclear cells (PBMCs), obtained when the disease was refractory, from a patient treated with antithyroid drugs. V and J are TRBV2 and TRBJ1-4, with a possible D match to TRBD1 (5 bases). The sequence derives from a female donor with Graves disease. The CDR3 sequence is CASSYSPTQATNEKLFF. DNA of the CDR3: TGTGCCAGCAGTTACTCCCCCACACAGGCGACTAATGAAAAACTGTTTTTT.